The clone carrying this T cell receptor beta chain was counted a few times. Its antigen is currently unknown. This sample stems from a study of CD8+CD57+ T cells in acquired aplastic anemia. The study profiled TCR beta VDJ and CDR3 using genomic DNA as template. TCRdb re-derived calls from the reads in MiXCR, one entry per CDR3 protein. The sample holds about 180,000 distinct CDR3 sequences, around 48% seen once. The authors sequenced patients whose flow cytometry had shown CD8+CD57+ cell expansion. Overall study results and limits: Between patients and controls, about 31 CD8+ CDR3 sequences were found in common. With respect to CD8+ Simpson's diversity, patients and controls did not differ significantly.

The clonotype was recovered from a human donor with aplastic anemia. Sequencing was carried out using sorted CD4+, CD8+, or CD8+CD57+ T cells (not recorded which) from PBMCs.

CDR3 amino acids: CASGSLKLFTSRGETQYF. CDR3 in DNA: TGTGCCAGCGGGTCCCTTAAGCTATTTACCTCTAGGGGAGAGACCCAGTACTTC. V gene TRBV28 combines with J gene TRBJ2-5, with TRBD1 as a possible D gene (5 bases). Germline assignment: CDR1 MDHEN and CDR2 SYDVKM. The germline V and J ends were trimmed by 8 bases and 4 bases, with 29 bases remaining between them. The CDR3 has 18 residues.